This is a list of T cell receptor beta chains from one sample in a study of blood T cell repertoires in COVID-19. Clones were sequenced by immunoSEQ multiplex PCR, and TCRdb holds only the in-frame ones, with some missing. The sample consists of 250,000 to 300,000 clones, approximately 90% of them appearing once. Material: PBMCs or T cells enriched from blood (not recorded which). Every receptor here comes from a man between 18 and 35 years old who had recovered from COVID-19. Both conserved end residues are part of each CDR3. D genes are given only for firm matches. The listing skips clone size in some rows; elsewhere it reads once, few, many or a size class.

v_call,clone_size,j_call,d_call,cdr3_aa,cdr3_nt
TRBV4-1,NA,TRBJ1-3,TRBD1,CASSQDPVTGEGNTIYF,TGCGCCAGCAGCCAAGATCCCGTGACAGGGGAAGGAAACACCATATATTTT
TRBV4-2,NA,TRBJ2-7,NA,CASSQERYGSSYEQYF,TGTGCCAGCAGCCAAGAGAGGTATGGCAGCTCCTACGAGCAGTACTTC
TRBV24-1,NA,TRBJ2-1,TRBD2,CATSDSAGASYNEQFF,TGTGCCACCAGTGATTCTGCGGGAGCCTCCTACAATGAGCAGTTCTTC
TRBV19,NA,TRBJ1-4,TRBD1,CASWDRGEGEKLFF,TGTGCCAGTTGGGACAGGGGTGAGGGGGAAAAACTGTTTTTT
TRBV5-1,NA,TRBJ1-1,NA,CASSQYRVGTEAFF,TGCGCCAGCTCACAATACAGGGTAGGGACTGAAGCTTTCTTT
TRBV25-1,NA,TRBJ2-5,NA,CASSGTDLGNQETQYF,TGTGCCAGCAGTGGGACAGACCTCGGGAACCAAGAGACCCAGTACTTC
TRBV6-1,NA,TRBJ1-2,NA,CASSELGEGYGYTF,TGTGCCAGCAGTGAATTGGGGGAGGGCTATGGCTACACCTTC
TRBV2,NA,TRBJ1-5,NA,CASSVGLGNQPQHF,TGTGCCAGCTCCGTGGGGCTCGGCAATCAGCCCCAGCATTTT
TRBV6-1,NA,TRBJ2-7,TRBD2,CASSEGVSGTISYEQYF,TGTGCCAGCAGTGAAGGGGTTAGCGGGACTATCTCCTACGAGCAGTACTTC
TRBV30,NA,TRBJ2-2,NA,CAWSPGQNTGELFF,TGTGCCTGGAGTCCGGGACAGAACACCGGGGAGCTGTTTTTT
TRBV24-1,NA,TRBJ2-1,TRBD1,CATSDGGQRGSEQFF,TGTGCCACCAGTGATGGGGGACAGAGGGGCAGTGAGCAGTTCTTC
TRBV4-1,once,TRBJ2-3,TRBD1,CASSQETGGTDTQYF,TGCGCCAGCAGCCAAGAAACAGGGGGCACAGATACGCAGTATTTT
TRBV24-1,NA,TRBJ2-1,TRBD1,CATSEPNRGLGNEQFF,TGTGCCACCAGTGAGCCTAACAGGGGTCTCGGCAATGAGCAGTTCTTC
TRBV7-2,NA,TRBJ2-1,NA,CASSATRNEQFF,TGTGCCAGCAGCGCCACACGCAATGAGCAGTTCTTC
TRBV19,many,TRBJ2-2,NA,CASRIRDMGTGELFF,TGTGCCAGTAGGATCCGGGACATGGGCACCGGGGAGCTGTTTTTT
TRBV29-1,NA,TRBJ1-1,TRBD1,CSVIPRPNDRELGTEAFF,TGCAGCGTTATCCCTCGACCGAACGACAGGGAATTAGGCACTGAAGCTTTCTTT
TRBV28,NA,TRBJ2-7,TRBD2,CASSFRLAGFSYEQYF,TGTGCCAGCAGTTTTAGACTAGCGGGTTTCTCCTACGAGCAGTACTTC
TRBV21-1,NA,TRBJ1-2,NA,CASSKEGERYGYTF,TGTGCCAGCAGCAAAGAAGGGGAACGCTATGGCTACACCTTC
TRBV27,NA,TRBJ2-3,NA,CASNRPGAGSTDTQYF,TGTGCCAGCAACCGACCTGGGGCAGGGTCCACAGATACGCAGTATTTT
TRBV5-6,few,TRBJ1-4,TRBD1,CASSSDRGGEKLFF,TGTGCCAGCAGCTCTGACAGGGGTGGCGAAAAACTGTTTTTT
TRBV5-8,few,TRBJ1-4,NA,CASSLGQLTTNEKLFF,TGTGCCAGCAGCCTCGGACAGTTGACAACTAATGAAAAACTGTTTTTT
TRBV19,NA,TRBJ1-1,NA,CASSMTTLMNTEAFF,TGTGCCAGTAGTATGACTACCCTGATGAACACTGAAGCTTTCTTT
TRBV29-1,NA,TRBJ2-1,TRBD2,CSVERLAGVAGGEQFF,TGCAGCGTTGAAAGACTAGCGGGCGTGGCCGGCGGTGAGCAGTTCTTC
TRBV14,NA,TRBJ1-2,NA,CASSQDLGLYGYTF,TGTGCCAGCAGCCAAGACTTGGGACTCTATGGCTACACCTTC
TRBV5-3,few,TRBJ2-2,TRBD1,CARSLEGTGSSDTGELFF,TGTGCCAGAAGCTTGGAGGGGACAGGGTCCTCTGACACCGGGGAGCTGTTTTTT
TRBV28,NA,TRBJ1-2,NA,CASSFITGMGNYGYTF,TGTGCCAGCAGTTTCATCACAGGGATGGGGAACTATGGCTACACCTTC
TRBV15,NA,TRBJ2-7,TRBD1,CATRPRDREGEQYF,TGTGCCACCAGACCGAGGGACAGGGAGGGAGAGCAGTACTTC
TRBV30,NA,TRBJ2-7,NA,CAWSVLDYEQYF,TGTGCCTGGTCGGTCCTTGACTACGAGCAGTACTTC
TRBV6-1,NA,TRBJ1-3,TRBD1,CASSDTTGYSGNTIYF,TGTGCCAGCAGTGATACGACAGGGTATTCTGGAAACACCATATATTTT
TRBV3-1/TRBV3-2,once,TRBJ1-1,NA,CASSQDLGSKAFF,TGTGCCAGCAGCCAAGATCTTGGGAGTAAAGCTTTCTTT
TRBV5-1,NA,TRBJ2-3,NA,CASSLGGAWGTDTQYF,TGCGCCAGCAGCTTGGGTGGGGCCTGGGGCACAGATACGCAGTATTTT
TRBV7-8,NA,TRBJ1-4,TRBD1,CASSKDRGNEKLFF,TGTGCCAGCAGCAAAGACAGGGGGAATGAAAAACTGTTTTTT
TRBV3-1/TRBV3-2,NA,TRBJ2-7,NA,CASSSHPGADEQYF,TGTGCCAGCAGCTCCCACCCCGGAGCAGACGAGCAGTACTTC
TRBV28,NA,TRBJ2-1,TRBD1,CASSFRGRGQNEQFF,TGTGCCAGCAGCTTCCGGGGCAGGGGGCAAAATGAGCAGTTCTTC
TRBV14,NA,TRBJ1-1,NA,CASSQDGYLGGRDTEAFF,TGTGCCAGCAGCCAAGACGGATATCTGGGGGGGCGGGACACTGAAGCTTTCTTT
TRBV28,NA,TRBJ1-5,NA,CASSWRTRRGQPQHF,TGTGCCAGCAGTTGGCGGACAAGGCGTGGTCAGCCCCAGCATTTT
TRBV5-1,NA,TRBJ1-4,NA,CASSPQGTTNEKLFF,TGCGCCAGCAGCCCCCAGGGTACAACTAATGAAAAACTGTTTTTT
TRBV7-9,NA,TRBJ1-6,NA,CASSWTLGSPLHF,TGTGCCAGCAGCTGGACATTAGGTTCACCCCTCCACTTT
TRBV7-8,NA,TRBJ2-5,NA,CASSARQAETQYF,TGTGCCAGCAGCGCACGACAGGCGGAGACCCAGTACTTC
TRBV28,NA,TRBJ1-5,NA,CASSSGHILNQPQHF,TGTGCCAGCAGTTCCGGACATATTCTCAATCAGCCCCAGCATTTT
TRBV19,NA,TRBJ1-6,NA,CASSMMFPAGVRNSPLHF,TGTGCCAGTAGTATGATGTTCCCGGCCGGGGTACGAAATTCACCCCTCCACTTT
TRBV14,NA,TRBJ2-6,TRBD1,CASSQAVWDRGTGANVLTF,TGTGCCAGCAGCCAAGCGGTATGGGACAGGGGCACAGGGGCCAACGTCCTGACTTTC
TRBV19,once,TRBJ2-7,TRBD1,CASSRGQEYEQYF,TGTGCCAGTAGTAGGGGACAGGAGTACGAGCAGTACTTC
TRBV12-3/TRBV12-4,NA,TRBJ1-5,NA,CASSFDRNQPQHF,TGTGCCAGCAGTTTCGACAGGAATCAGCCCCAGCATTTT
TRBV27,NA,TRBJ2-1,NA,CASSFPSNNEQFF,TGTGCCAGCAGTTTTCCCAGTAACAATGAGCAGTTCTTC
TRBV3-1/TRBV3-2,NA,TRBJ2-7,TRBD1,CASSPRTGPYEQYF,TGTGCCAGCAGCCCGCGGACAGGGCCCTACGAGCAGTACTTC